These 17 T cell receptor beta chains were sequenced from one sample in a study of Ad26.COV2.S vaccination and SARS-CoV-2 variants. Profiled with immunoSEQ multiplex PCR; TCRdb holds only in-frame clones, not every one. The sample has 300,000 to 400,000 clones, 70% to 90% seen once. Described treatment: approximately 18 received Ad26.COV2.S at low or high dose, single or two shots; about five received placebo; per-sample allocation not given. Sampling happened 63 days after the first vaccine or placebo injection. Sequencing was performed on peripheral blood, taken in a trial of Ad26.COV2.S vaccine versus placebo. Every receptor here comes from a person between 18 and 60 years old who received the Ad26.COV2.S COVID-19 vaccine or a placebo.

The J gene is TRBJ1-6, the V gene TRBV30, with D tentatively TRBD1 (6 bases). Germline V gives CDR1 GTSNPN, CDR2 SVGIG (reference sequence). This CDR3 region has 13 residues. Trimming left V 6 bases short and J 7 bases short, with 13 bases between. The CDR3 loop is CACSTGLNSPLHF. The DNA of the CDR3 is TGTGCCTGCTCGACAGGCCTAAATTCACCCCTCCACTTT.

The chain combines TRBV7-2 with TRBJ2-2; maybe TRBD1 (6 bases). Germline-derived CDR1 and CDR2 are SGHTA and FQGNSA. With 5 bases removed from V and 0 bases from J, the gap between germline ends came to 10 bases. CDR3 length equals 15 residues. CDR3 residues: CASSPRTANTGELFF. As DNA, the CDR3 is TGTGCCAGCAGCCCGCGGACAGCGAACACCGGGGAGCTGTTTTTT.

This clone appeared a few times. J is TRBJ1-1 and V is TRBV9; weak D call: TRBD1 (6 bases). This CDR3 has 15 amino acids. In germline, CDR1 is SGDLS, CDR2 YYNGEE. The germline V and J ends were trimmed by 0 bases and 4 bases, with 13 bases remaining between them. The CDR3 is CASSVVAGVSTEAFF. The CDR3 DNA follows: TGTGCCAGCAGCGTAGTGGCAGGGGTAAGCACTGAAGCTTTCTTT.

The rearrangement joins TRBV7-9 to TRBJ1-2, with 8 bases fitting TRBD1. Germline lookup yields CDR1 SEHNR and CDR2 FQNEAQ (reference sequence). The CDR3 extends over 15 amino acids. V shed 1 base and J 8 bases; nucleotides not matched to a gene: 9. CDR3 sequence (DNA): TGTGCCAGCAGCTTAGATCAGGGGGCAGTCGGCGGCTACACCTTC. Translation: CASSLDQGAVGGYTF.

This CDR3 is CASSHGTDNEQFF. The CDR3 DNA is TGTGCCAGCAGTCACGGGACAGACAATGAGCAGTTCTTC. This chain links TRBV6-5 with TRBJ2-1; 7 bases fit TRBD1. The V segment lost 5 bases and the J segment 5 bases; nucleotides outside the gene matches: 3. The CDR3 sequence is 13 residues long. CDR1 is MNHEY and CDR2 is SVGAGI in the germline V gene.

The chain combines TRBV6-9 with TRBJ2-3; 10 nucleotides align to TRBD2. Trimming cost V 9 bases and J 4 bases; bases outside gene matches: 13. Germline CDR1 reads MNHGY; CDR2 reads SVAAGI. This CDR3 region has 16 residues. In DNA, the CDR3 is TGTGCCAGTCCGAATCAGCGGGGGGGCCTTCCAGATACGCAGTATTTT. This sequence encodes CASPNQRGGLPDTQYF.

The genes are TRBV2 and TRBJ1-1; TRBD1 matches at 7 bases. Germline V gene data show CDR1 as SNHLY and CDR2 as FYNNEI. After removal of 5 bases from V and 0 bases from J, the junction contained 9 bases not matched to a gene. The CDR3 spans 16 residues. The DNA for the CDR3 is TGTGCCAGCAGTAGACAGGGAGCCGTGATGAACACTGAAGCTTTCTTT. This gives the protein CASSRQGAVMNTEAFF.

With respect to this clone: An end of the junction does not agree with germline; a read error may underlie this. The rearrangement uses TRBV18 and TRBJ2-7, with a tentative D call TRBD1 (6 bases). Germline-derived CDR1 and CDR2 are KGHSH and LQKENI. This CDR3 region has 12 residues. The CDR3 here is CASSPGQETSHF. The CDR3 nucleotides read TGTGCCAGCTCACCGGGACAAGAAACTTCCCACTTC.

The chain combines TRBV2 with TRBJ2-7, with D perhaps given as TRBD1 or TRBD2 (5 bases each). Germline-derived CDR1 and CDR2 are SNHLY and FYNNEI. This CDR3 region has 15 residues. V shed 4 bases and J shed 0 bases, with 13 bases lying between them. The CDR3 spells CASSASRGLSYEQYF. The CDR3 DNA sequence: TGTGCCAGCAGTGCCTCGAGGGGCCTCTCCTACGAGCAGTACTTC.

V and J are TRBV3-1 (or the pseudogene TRBV3-2) and TRBJ2-1, with D possibly being TRBD1 (6 bases). Germline-derived CDR1 and CDR2 are LGHDT and YNNKEL (reference sequence). Trimming took 3 bases from V and 10 from J, leaving 10 bases between them. The CDR3 extends over 12 amino acids. In DNA form, the CDR3 reads TGTGCCAGCAGCCAGGACAGTCCAGAGCAGTTCTTC. The encoded protein is CASSQDSPEQFF.

The chain recombines TRBV6-5 with TRBJ1-3; D may be TRBD1 (5 bases). The germline V gene has CDR1 MNHEY and CDR2 SVGAGI. Trimming pared 7 bases from V and 1 base from J, leaving 11 bases between. The CDR3 covers 14 residues. The CDR3 DNA reads as TGTGCCAGCATGCAGGGATCTTCTGGAAACACCATATATTTT. Protein: CASMQGSSGNTIYF.

The chain uses TRBV19 and TRBJ2-1; D is unclear. This CDR3 spans 12 amino acids. In germline, CDR1 is LNHDA, CDR2 SQIVND (reference sequence). V was shortened by 2 bases and J by 6 bases, with 5 bases between the two germline ends. CDR3 coding DNA: TGTGCCAGTAGTATACCTGCCAATGAGCAGTTCTTC. This codes for CASSIPANEQFF. The full variable domain, in which reference TRBV19 and TRBJ2-1 provide the parts outside the CDR3, is DGGITQSPKYLFRKEGQNVTLSCEQNLNHDAMYWYRQDPGQGLRLIYYSQIVNDFQKGDIAEGYSVSREKKESFPLTVTSAQKNPTAFYLCASSIPANEQFFGPGTRLTVL.

The chain uses TRBV19 and TRBJ1-5; 7 bases fit TRBD1. This CDR3 spans 15 amino acids. V was clipped by 6 bases and J by 0 bases; unmatched bases: 5. Germline V lookup: CDR1 LNHDA, CDR2 SQIVND (reference sequence). Here the CDR3 reads CASRTGSYSNQPQHF. The CDR3 coding sequence is TGTGCCAGTAGGACAGGGAGTTATAGCAATCAGCCCCAGCATTTT. The complete variable domain, with remaining parts taken from reference TRBV19 and TRBJ1-5, reads DGGITQSPKYLFRKEGQNVTLSCEQNLNHDAMYWYRQDPGQGLRLIYYSQIVNDFQKGDIAEGYSVSREKKESFPLTVTSAQKNPTAFYLCASRTGSYSNQPQHFGDGTRLSIL.

The rearrangement joins TRBV6-4 to TRBJ2-1; D is possibly TRBD1 (5 bases). There are 13 residues in the CDR3. V dropped 5 bases and J dropped 4 bases, with 9 bases sitting between them. Germline V gene sequence: CDR1 MRHNA, CDR2 SNTAGT. CDR3 residues: CASSLRQYNEQFF. In nucleotides, the CDR3 is TGTGCCAGCAGTCTTCGACAGTACAATGAGCAGTTCTTC.

The CDR3 DNA follows: TGTGCCAGCAGCGCCGCCGGGACAGGGGTCTACGAGCAGTACTTC. It translates to CASSAAGTGVYEQYF. The V gene is TRBV7-3, the J gene TRBJ2-7, with 10 bases identical to TRBD1. CDR3 length equals 15 residues. Germline V CDR1 and CDR2: SGHTA, FQGTGA. V gave up 5 bases and J gave up 3 bases; unmatched junction bases: 7.

This chain uses TRBV9 with TRBJ1-4; TRBD1 matches 8 bases. Looked up from germline, CDR1 is SGDLS and CDR2 is YYNGEE. V shed 3 bases, J shed 8 bases, and the junction held 9 bases outside the gene matches. This CDR3 has 15 amino acids. As DNA, the CDR3 is TGTGCCAGCAGCGCCACACAGGGGGTTTACGAAAAACTGTTTTTT. Its translation is CASSATQGVYEKLFF. The variable domain in full, completed from reference TRBV9 and TRBJ1-4, reads DSGVTQTPKHLITATGQRVTLRCSPRSGDLSVYWYQQSLDQGLQFLIQYYNGEERAKGNILERFSAQQFPDLHSELNLSSLELGDSALYFCASSATQGVYEKLFFGSGTQLSVL.

This clone was observed a few times. The chain joins TRBV7-2 to TRBJ2-7, with D possibly matching TRBD2 (7 bases). The CDR3 is 14 residues long. Per the germline V gene, CDR1 is SGHTA and CDR2 is FQGNSA. Trimming left V 6 bases short and J 0 bases short, with 12 bases between. The CDR3 spells CASRPGGPSYEQYF. CDR3 DNA: TGTGCCAGCAGACCGGGGGGCCCCTCCTACGAGCAGTACTTC.